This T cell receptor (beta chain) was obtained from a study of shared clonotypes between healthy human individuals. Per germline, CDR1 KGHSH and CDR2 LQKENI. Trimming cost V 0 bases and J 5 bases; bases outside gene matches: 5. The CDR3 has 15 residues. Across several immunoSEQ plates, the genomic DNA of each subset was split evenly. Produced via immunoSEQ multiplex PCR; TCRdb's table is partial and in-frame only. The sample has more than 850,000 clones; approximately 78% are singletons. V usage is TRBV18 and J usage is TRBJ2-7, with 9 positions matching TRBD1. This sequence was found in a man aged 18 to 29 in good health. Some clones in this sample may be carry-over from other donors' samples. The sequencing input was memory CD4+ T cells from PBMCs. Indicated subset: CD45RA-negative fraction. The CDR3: CASSPPGQGFNEQYF. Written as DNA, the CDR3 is TGTGCCAGCTCACCACCGGGACAGGGTTTCAACGAGCAGTACTTC.